This T cell receptor beta chain was recovered during a study of blood T cell repertoires in COVID-19. Study in general: PBMCs, B-cell-depleted T cells, or T cells were the source of the cDNA or gDNA that made up the material.

Here immunoSEQ multiplex PCR was the method, and the copy in TCRdb shows in-frame clones only, minus some. The table lists about 270,000 clones, approximately 86% of them singletons. J lost 4 bases, V lost 1 base, and 16 bases had no gene match. The germline V gene has CDR1 LGHNT and CDR2 FRNRAP. The CDR3 has 19 amino acids. This sequence originates from a man in his forties or fifties with active or convalescent COVID-19. Material for sequencing was peripheral blood. The V call is TRBV12-5, the J call TRBJ2-1; 7 nucleotides agree with TRBD2. The CDR3 protein is CASGLGAGAAISSYNEQFF. The CDR3 DNA sequence: TGTGCTAGTGGTTTGGGCGCGGGAGCCGCTATTTCATCGTACAATGAGCAGTTCTTC.